One and the same sample provided the 2 T cell receptor beta chains below, sequenced in a study of cytomegalovirus exposure and HLA in healthy donors. 13 Jbeta primers and 60 Vbeta primers were used for the PCR. Sequencing used immunoSEQ multiplex PCR; TCRdb keeps in-frame clones, though not all of them. The sample gives some 67,000 clones, more than 70% of which show up once; 9.7% is in the top ten. The sample comprised PBMCs. These TCRs come from a man aged 40-49 years in good health and CMV-seronegative.

V usage is TRBV18 and J usage is TRBJ2-2; 10 bases match TRBD1. The junction had 12 bases not matched to a gene; V was cut back by 6 bases and J by 5 bases. CDR1 KGHSH and CDR2 LQKENI come from the germline V gene. This CDR3 has 17 residues. CDR3 in amino acids: CASSTNRGTGETGELFF. The CDR3 DNA reads TGTGCCAGCTCGACGAACCGGGGGACAGGGGAAACCGGGGAGCTGTTTTTT.

Here the CDR3 DNA reads TGTGCCAGCAGTCCCTCTCTGGGACAGTTTAACCAAGAGACCCAGTACTTC. The encoded protein is CASSPSLGQFNQETQYF. J is TRBJ2-5 and V is TRBV28; TRBD1 matches 7 bases. Germline assignment: CDR1 MDHEN and CDR2 SYDVKM. CDR3 size: 17 residues. Trimming cost V 5 bases and J 0 bases; bases outside gene matches: 12.